Sequencing of this TCR beta chain was carried out in a study of brain T cells in children with intractable seizures. The sequenced cases were selected for having the highest brain T cell transcript signatures. Patients received at least one anti-epileptic drug before surgery. TCRdb's table, derived via immunoSEQ multiplex PCR, lists solely in-frame clones and lacks some. The data show 75,000 to 80,000 clones, about 92% seen once. Study conclusions and caveats: Pre-surgery blood may have been undersampled, hiding some clones. Patients' HCMV serostatus was unknown; virus specificity rests on CDR3 similarity alone.

Germline-derived CDR1 and CDR2 are SEHNR and FQNEAQ (reference sequence). V shed 5 bases and J shed 7 bases, with 14 bases lying between them. The CDR3 loop spans 13 amino acids. A word on this clone: Its antigen is unknown.

This sequence joins TRBV7-9 and TRBJ1-2, with a possible D match to TRBD1 (6 bases). Material: peripheral blood, obtained at surgery. The origin of this receptor is a boy less than two years old with tuberous sclerosis and intractable seizures. CDR3 protein: CASSVTGSRGYTF. The CDR3 nucleotides read TGTGCCAGCAGCGTGACAGGTTCCCGTGGCTACACCTTC. Using reference TRBV7-9 and TRBJ1-2 for the parts outside the CDR3, the full variable domain is DTGVSQNPRHKITKRGQNVTFRCDPISEHNRLYWYRQTLGQGPEFLTYFQNEAQLEKSRLLSDRFSAERPKGSFSTLEIQRTEQGDSAMYLCASSVTGSRGYTFGSGTRLTVV.